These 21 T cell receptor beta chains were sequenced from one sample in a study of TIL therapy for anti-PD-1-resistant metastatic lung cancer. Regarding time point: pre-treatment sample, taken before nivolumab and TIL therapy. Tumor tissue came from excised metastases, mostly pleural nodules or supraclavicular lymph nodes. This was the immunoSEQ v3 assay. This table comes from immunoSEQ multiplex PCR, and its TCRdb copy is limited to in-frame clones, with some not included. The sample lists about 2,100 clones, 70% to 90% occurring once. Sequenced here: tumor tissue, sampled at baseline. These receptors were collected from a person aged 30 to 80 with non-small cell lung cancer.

CDR3 DNA: TGTGCCAGCAGCTCTTATGGTATTAACTATGGCTACACCTTC. Translated, it gives CASSSYGINYGYTF. The V gene is TRBV11-2, the J gene TRBJ1-2; the D is unclear. The V and J ends lost 4 bases and 1 base respectively, with 10 bases between them. The CDR3 covers 14 residues. Germline loops: CDR1 SGHAT, CDR2 FQNNGV.

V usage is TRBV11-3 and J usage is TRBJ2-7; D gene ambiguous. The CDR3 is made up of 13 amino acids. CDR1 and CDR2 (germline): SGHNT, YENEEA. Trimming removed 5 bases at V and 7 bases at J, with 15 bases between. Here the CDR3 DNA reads TGTGCCAGCAGCCCTCGAGAGGACCGGGAGCAGTACTTC. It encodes CASSPREDREQYF.

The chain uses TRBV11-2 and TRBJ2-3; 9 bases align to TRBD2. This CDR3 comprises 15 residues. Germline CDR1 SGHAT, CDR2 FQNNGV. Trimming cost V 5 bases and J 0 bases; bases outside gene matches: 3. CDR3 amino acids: CASSTGTSSTDTQYF. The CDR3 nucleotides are TGTGCCAGCAGCACCGGGACTAGCAGCACAGATACGCAGTATTTT.

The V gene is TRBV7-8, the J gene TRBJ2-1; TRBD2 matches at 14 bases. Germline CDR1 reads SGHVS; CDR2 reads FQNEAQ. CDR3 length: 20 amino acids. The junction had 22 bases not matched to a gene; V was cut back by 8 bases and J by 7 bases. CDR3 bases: TGTGCCAGCCTCAAACGGGGGACTAGCGGGAGTACGAGCAATTTAAATGAGCAGTTCTTC. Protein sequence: CASLKRGTSGSTSNLNEQFF.

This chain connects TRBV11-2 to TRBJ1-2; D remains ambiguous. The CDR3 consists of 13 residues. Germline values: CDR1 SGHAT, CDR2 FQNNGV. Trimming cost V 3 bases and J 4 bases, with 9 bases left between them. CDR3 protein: CASSFTQSYGYTF. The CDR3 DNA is TGTGCCAGCAGCTTTACACAAAGCTATGGCTACACCTTC.

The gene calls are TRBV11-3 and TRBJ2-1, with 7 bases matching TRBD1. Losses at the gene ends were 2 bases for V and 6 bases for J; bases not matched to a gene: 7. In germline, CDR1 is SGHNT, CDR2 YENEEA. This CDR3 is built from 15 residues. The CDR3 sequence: CASSLSSQGVNEQFF. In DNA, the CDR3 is TGTGCCAGCAGCTTATCGTCCCAGGGGGTCAATGAGCAGTTCTTC.

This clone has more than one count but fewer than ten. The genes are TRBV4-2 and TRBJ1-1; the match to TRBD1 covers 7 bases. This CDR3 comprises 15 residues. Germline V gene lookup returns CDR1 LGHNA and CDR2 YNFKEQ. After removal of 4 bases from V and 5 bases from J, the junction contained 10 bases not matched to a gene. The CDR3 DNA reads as TGTGCCAGCAGCCTTACGACAGGGTCAATGACTGAAGCTTTCTTT. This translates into CASSLTTGSMTEAFF.

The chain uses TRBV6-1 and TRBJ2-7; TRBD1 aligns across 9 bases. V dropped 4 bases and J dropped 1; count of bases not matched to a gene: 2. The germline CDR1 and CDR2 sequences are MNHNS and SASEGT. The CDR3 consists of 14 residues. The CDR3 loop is CASSVGTGSYEQYF. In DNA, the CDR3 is TGTGCCAGCAGTGTCGGGACAGGGTCCTACGAGCAGTACTTC.

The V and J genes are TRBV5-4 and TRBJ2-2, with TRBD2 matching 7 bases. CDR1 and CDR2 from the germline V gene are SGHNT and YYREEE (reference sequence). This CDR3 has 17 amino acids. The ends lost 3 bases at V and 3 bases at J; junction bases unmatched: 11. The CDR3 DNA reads TGTGCCAGCAGCTCCGGGGCGGGAGTGAGGGACACCGGGGAGCTGTTTTTT. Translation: CASSSGAGVRDTGELFF.

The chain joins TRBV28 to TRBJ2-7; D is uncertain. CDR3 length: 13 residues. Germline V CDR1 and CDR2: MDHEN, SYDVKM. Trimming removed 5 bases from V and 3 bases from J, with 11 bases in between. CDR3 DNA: TGTGCCAGCAGTCAGCAGCCTGTCTACGAGCAGTACTTC. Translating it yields CASSQQPVYEQYF. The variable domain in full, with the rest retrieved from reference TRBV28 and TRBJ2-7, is DVKVTQSSRYLVKRTGEKVFLECVQDMDHENMFWYRQDPGLGLRLIYFSYDVKMKEKGDIPEGYSVSREKKERFSLILESASTNQTSMYLCASSQQPVYEQYFGPGTRLTVT.

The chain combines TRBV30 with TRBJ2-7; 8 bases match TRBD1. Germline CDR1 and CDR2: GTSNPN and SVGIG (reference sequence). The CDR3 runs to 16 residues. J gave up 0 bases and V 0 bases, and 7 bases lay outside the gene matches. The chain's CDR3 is CAWSVRGTGTSYEQYF. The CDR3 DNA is TGTGCCTGGAGTGTACGAGGGACAGGAACCTCCTACGAGCAGTACTTC. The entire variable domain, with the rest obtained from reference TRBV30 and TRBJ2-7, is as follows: SQTIHQWPATLVQPVGSPLSLECTVEGTSNPNLYWYRQAAGRGLQLLFYSVGIGQISSEVPQNLSASRPQDRQFILSSKKLLLSDSGFYLCAWSVRGTGTSYEQYFGPGTRLTVT.

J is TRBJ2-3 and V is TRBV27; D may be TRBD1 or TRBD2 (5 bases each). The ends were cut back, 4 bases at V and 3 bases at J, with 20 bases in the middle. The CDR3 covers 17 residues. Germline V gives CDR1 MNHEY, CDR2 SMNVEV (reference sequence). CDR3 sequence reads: CASSSTSPGRGTDTQYF. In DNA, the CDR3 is TGTGCCAGCAGTTCCACATCTCCGGGACGAGGAACAGATACGCAGTATTTT.

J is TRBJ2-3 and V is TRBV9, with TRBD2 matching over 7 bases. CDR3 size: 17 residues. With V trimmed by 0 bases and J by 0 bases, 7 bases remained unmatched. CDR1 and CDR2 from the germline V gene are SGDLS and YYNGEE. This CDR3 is CASSVGPGGRSTDTQYF. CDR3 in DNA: TGTGCCAGCAGCGTAGGACCCGGCGGGAGAAGCACAGATACGCAGTATTTT. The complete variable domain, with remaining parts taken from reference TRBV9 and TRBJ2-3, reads DSGVTQTPKHLITATGQRVTLRCSPRSGDLSVYWYQQSLDQGLQFLIQYYNGEERAKGNILERFSAQQFPDLHSELNLSSLELGDSALYFCASSVGPGGRSTDTQYFGPGTRLTVL.

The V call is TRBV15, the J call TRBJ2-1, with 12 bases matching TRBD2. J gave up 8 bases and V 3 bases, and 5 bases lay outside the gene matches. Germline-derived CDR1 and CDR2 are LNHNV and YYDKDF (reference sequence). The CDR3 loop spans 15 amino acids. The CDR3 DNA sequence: TGTGCCACCAGCAGCGGACTAGCGGGATGGGATGAGCAGTTCTTC. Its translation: CATSSGLAGWDEQFF.

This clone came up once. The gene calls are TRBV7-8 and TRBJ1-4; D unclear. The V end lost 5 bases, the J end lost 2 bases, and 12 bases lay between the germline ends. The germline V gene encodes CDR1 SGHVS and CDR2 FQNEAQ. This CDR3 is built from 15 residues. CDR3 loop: CASSGELDTNEKLFF. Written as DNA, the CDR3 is TGTGCCAGCAGCGGGGAGTTGGACACTAATGAAAAACTGTTTTTT.

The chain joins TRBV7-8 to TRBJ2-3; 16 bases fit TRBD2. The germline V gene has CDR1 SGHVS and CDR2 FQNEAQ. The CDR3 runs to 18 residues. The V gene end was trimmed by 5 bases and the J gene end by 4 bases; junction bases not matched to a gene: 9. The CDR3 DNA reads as TGTGCCAGCAGCAAAGGGGGGACTAGCGGGAGGGCCCCAGATACGCAGTATTTT. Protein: CASSKGGTSGRAPDTQYF.

CDR3 DNA: TGTGCCAGCAGCTTAGGGGGGATGGCGGCTGGCACTGAAGCTTTCTTT. Translation: CASSLGGMAAGTEAFF. The V call is TRBV7-9, the J call TRBJ1-1, with a possible D match to TRBD1 (5 bases). The germline gives CDR1 SEHNR, CDR2 FQNEAQ (reference sequence). V dropped 1 base and J dropped 4 bases, with 16 bases sitting between them. CDR3 length equals 16 residues.

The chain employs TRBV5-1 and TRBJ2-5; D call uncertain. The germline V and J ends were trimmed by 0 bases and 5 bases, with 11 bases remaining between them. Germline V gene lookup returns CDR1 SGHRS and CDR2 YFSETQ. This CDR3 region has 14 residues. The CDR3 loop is CASSLGVIGETQYF. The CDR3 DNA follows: TGCGCCAGCAGCTTGGGAGTAATTGGGGAGACCCAGTACTTC. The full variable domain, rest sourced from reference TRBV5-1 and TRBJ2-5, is KAGVTQTPRYLIKTRGQQVTLSCSPISGHRSVSWYQQTPGQGLQFLFEYFSETQRNKGNFPGRFSGRQFSNSRSEMNVSTLELGDSALYLCASSLGVIGETQYFGPGTRLLVL.

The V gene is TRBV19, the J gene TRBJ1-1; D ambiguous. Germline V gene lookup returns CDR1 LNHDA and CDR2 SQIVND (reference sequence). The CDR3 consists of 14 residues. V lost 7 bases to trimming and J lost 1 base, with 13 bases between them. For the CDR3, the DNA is TGTGCCAGTACCCCCCCGAGGAGGAACACTGAAGCTTTCTTT. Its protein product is CASTPPRRNTEAFF.

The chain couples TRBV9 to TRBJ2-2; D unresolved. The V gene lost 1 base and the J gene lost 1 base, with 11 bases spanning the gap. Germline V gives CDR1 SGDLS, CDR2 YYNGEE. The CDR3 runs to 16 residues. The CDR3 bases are TGTGCCAGCAGCGTATTTTCAACCAGGAACACCGGGGAGCTGTTTTTT. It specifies CASSVFSTRNTGELFF. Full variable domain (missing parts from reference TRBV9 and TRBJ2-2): DSGVTQTPKHLITATGQRVTLRCSPRSGDLSVYWYQQSLDQGLQFLIQYYNGEERAKGNILERFSAQQFPDLHSELNLSSLELGDSALYFCASSVFSTRNTGELFFGEGSRLTVL.

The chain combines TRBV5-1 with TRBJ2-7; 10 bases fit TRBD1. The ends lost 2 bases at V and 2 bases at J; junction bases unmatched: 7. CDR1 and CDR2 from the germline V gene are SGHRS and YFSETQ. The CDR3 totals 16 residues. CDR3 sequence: CASSLPRDRGPYEQYF. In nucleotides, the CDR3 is TGCGCCAGCAGCTTACCCCGGGACAGGGGCCCCTACGAGCAGTACTTC.